Below, 5 T cell receptor beta chains from the same sample are listed, as sequenced in a study of T cells in Graves' hyperthyroidism and ophthalmopathy. TCR beta CDR3 regions were amplified from RNA. First-round RT-PCR targeting the TCR CDR3 was performed with the HTBI primer set. TCRdb recomputed calls from the multiplex PCR reads with MiXCR, one row per CDR3 protein. The table lists about 510,000 distinct CDR3 sequences, 12% to 15% of them singletons. What was sequenced was blood. Every receptor here comes from a middle-aged woman with Graves' hyperthyroidism.

This clonotype was counted at least ten times. The chain employs TRBV6-6 and TRBJ2-7; D not certain. The V gene lost 1 base and the J gene lost 2 bases, with 6 bases spanning the gap. Germline loops: CDR1 MNHNY, CDR2 SVGAGI (reference sequence). The CDR3 covers 13 residues. The CDR3 DNA sequence: TGTGCCAGCAGTTACTTGGGTGCCTACGAGCAGTACTTC. It yields the protein CASSYLGAYEQYF.

V and J are TRBV30 and TRBJ2-6, with 8 bases that match TRBD1. J gave up 2 bases and V 5 bases, and 2 bases lay outside the gene matches. This CDR3 has 14 amino acids. CDR1 GTSNPN and CDR2 SVGIG come from the germline V gene (reference sequence). This chain's CDR3 is CAWGQGAGANVLTF. CDR3 in DNA: TGTGCCTGGGGACAGGGAGCTGGGGCCAACGTCCTGACTTTC. Using reference TRBV30 and TRBJ2-6 for the parts outside the CDR3, the full variable domain is SQTIHQWPATLVQPVGSPLSLECTVEGTSNPNLYWYRQAAGRGLQLLFYSVGIGQISSEVPQNLSASRPQDRQFILSSKKLLLSDSGFYLCAWGQGAGANVLTFGAGSRLTVL.

This clonotype was picked up a small number of times. This sequence joins TRBV7-2 and TRBJ2-7; D gene uncertain. The V gene's germline CDR1 is SGHTA and CDR2 FQGNSA. The CDR3 totals 14 residues. V lost 3 bases, J lost 2 bases, and 11 bases lay in between. The DNA for the CDR3 is TGTGCCAGCAGCTTTGCAACCCGTACCTACGAGCAGTACTTC. Translated, it gives CASSFATRTYEQYF.

The CDR3 region has the DNA TGCAGTGCTAGAGTCACACAGGGGAACACTGAAGCTTTCTTT. Amino acids: CSARVTQGNTEAFF. V and J are TRBV20-1 and TRBJ1-1; D may be TRBD1 (6 bases). Per the germline V gene, CDR1 is DFQATT and CDR2 is SNEGSKA (reference sequence). Trimming took 1 base from V and 1 from J, leaving 10 bases between them. The CDR3 is made up of 14 amino acids.

The chain is built from TRBV29-1 and TRBJ2-1; 15 bases agree with TRBD2. With V trimmed by 6 bases and J by 2 bases, 5 bases remained unmatched. Germline V gene sequence: CDR1 SQVTM, CDR2 ANQGSEA. The CDR3 is 16 residues long. The CDR3 DNA sequence: TGCAGCGTCCCCGGGACTAGCGGGAGGCCCTACAATGAGCAGTTCTTC. Encoded protein: CSVPGTSGRPYNEQFF.